This TCR beta chain emerged from a study of shared clonotypes between healthy human individuals. CD8 cells regarded as naive lacked CD45RO, were positively chosen for CCR7, and omitted terminally differentiated effector memory CD45RA+ cells. Repertoires were generated with immunoSEQ multiplex PCR, while TCRdb's copy carries only in-frame clones and drops some. The sample has about 680,000 clones; about 92% are singletons. This CDR3 is 14 amino acids long. Germline CDR1 reads LNHDA; CDR2 reads SQIVND (reference sequence). The V and J ends lost 3 bases and 9 bases, in that order; junction bases with no gene match: 7.

This clonotype was obtained from a man aged 25 to 40 in good health. The sample was naive CD8+ T cells sorted from blood. J is TRBJ2-2 and V is TRBV19; 7 nucleotides agree with TRBD1. The CDR3 sequence: CASSMGTDNRELFF. The CDR3 coding sequence is TGTGCCAGTAGTATGGGGACAGATAACAGGGAGCTGTTTTTT.